Shown below are 18 T cell receptor beta chains from a single sample sequenced in a study of PD-L1 blockade in urothelial cancer (dated by TCRdb to the late 2010s). The library was made by the immunoSEQ multiplex PCR assay. TCRdb obtained this table from immuneACCESS and retained in-frame rearrangements with V and J assigned. These tables miss some clones; where compared with another copy, unresolved V genes account for less than half of the shortfall, and the remainder is unexplained. The sample table contains 70,000 to 75,000 clones; only one count was recorded for 70% to 90% of them. Clones ranked in the top ten supply roughly 3.2% of the sample. This material consisted of PBMCs, taken around atezolizumab (anti-PD-L1) treatment. These receptors all stem from a man aged 55 to 70 with urothelial cancer.

The genes are TRBV19 and TRBJ2-3, with 13 nucleotides matching TRBD2. After removal of 7 bases from V and 2 bases from J, the junction contained 3 bases not matched to a gene. From germline, CDR1 is LNHDA and CDR2 SQIVND (reference sequence). The CDR3 totals 15 residues. CDR3 nucleotide sequence: TGTGCCAGTAAGACTAGCGGGGGGATCACAGATACGCAGTATTTT. Translation gives CASKTSGGITDTQYF.

V is TRBV5-4 and J is TRBJ2-5; 10 bases align to TRBD2. The CDR3 covers 14 residues. V lost 6 bases and J lost 6; bases outside the gene matches: 8. Germline V gene lookup returns CDR1 SGHNT and CDR2 YYREEE (reference sequence). The CDR3 DNA is TGTGCCAGCAATAGCGGGGGGCGGACTCAGACCCAGTACTTC. This encodes CASNSGGRTQTQYF.

The V and J genes are TRBV6-5 and TRBJ2-3, with 9 bases identical to TRBD2. Unmatched junction bases numbered 4, after V lost 0 bases and J lost 6 bases. Germline CDR1 MNHEY, CDR2 SVGAGI. This CDR3 is built from 15 residues. CDR3 protein: CASSYSGLAWDTQYF. The CDR3 DNA reads as TGTGCCAGCAGTTACTCGGGACTAGCCTGGGATACGCAGTATTTT.

The V call is TRBV2, the J call TRBJ2-7, with D possibly matching TRBD1 (5 bases). The CDR3 has 12 residues. V was clipped by 6 bases and J by 3 bases, with 9 bases between them. Germline V gene data show CDR1 as SNHLY and CDR2 as FYNNEI. The CDR3: CASRPDSYEQYF. As DNA, the CDR3 is TGTGCCAGCAGACCCGACAGCTACGAGCAGTACTTC.

The J gene is TRBJ1-5, the V gene TRBV18; D is possibly TRBD1 (5 bases). This CDR3 comprises 16 residues. Germline assignment: CDR1 KGHSH and CDR2 LQKENI. V was trimmed by 4 bases and J by 5 bases, leaving 18 bases between them. Here the CDR3 DNA reads TGTGCCAGCTCACTTTACGCATCAGCAGGGTATCAGCCCCAGCATTTT. Encoded protein: CASSLYASAGYQPQHF.

V and J are TRBV7-8 and TRBJ1-5; D remains ambiguous. V was trimmed by 0 bases and J by 4 bases, leaving 7 bases between them. Germline V gene lookup returns CDR1 SGHVS and CDR2 FQNEAQ. This CDR3 is built from 14 residues. This CDR3 is CASSLAPGNQPQHF. As DNA, the CDR3 is TGTGCCAGCAGCTTAGCGCCAGGAAATCAGCCCCAGCATTTT.

J is TRBJ1-2 and V is TRBV19; D possibly corresponds to TRBD1 (5 bases). CDR1 LNHDA and CDR2 SQIVND come from the germline V gene (reference sequence). Deletions cut 11 bases from V and 2 bases from J, with 12 bases between. This CDR3 is built from 12 residues. CDR3 amino acids: CAVGVSNYGYTF. CDR3 DNA: TGTGCCGTAGGGGTTTCGAACTATGGCTACACCTTC. Together with reference TRBV19 and TRBJ1-2, the CDR3 gives the full variable domain: DGGITQSPKYLFRKEGQNVTLSCEQNLNHDAMYWYRQDPGQGLRLIYYSQIVNDFQKGDIAEGYSVSREKKESFPLTVTSAQKNPTAFYLCAVGVSNYGYTFGSGTRLTVV.

The chain links TRBV6-8 to TRBJ2-1, with a possible D match to TRBD1 (5 bases). The CDR3 is made up of 14 amino acids. Germline loops: CDR1 MNHGY, CDR2 SAAAGT. V dropped 5 bases and J dropped 6 bases, with 14 bases sitting between them. The CDR3, as DNA: TGTGCCAGCAGTGACACAGTGGGGCGCAATGAGCAGTTCTTC. This encodes CASSDTVGRNEQFF.

V and J are TRBV2 and TRBJ2-6; tentative D call: TRBD2 (5 bases). Trimming left V 8 bases short and J 4 bases short, with 12 bases between. Germline values: CDR1 SNHLY, CDR2 FYNNEI. This CDR3 is built from 14 residues. The CDR3 DNA follows: TGTGCCAGCGTTACGGGGTCGGGGGCCAACGTCCTGACTTTC. Amino acid sequence: CASVTGSGANVLTF. The variable domain in full, completed from reference TRBV2 and TRBJ2-6, reads EPEVTQTPSHQVTQMGQEVILRCVPISNHLYFYWYRQILGQKVEFLVSFYNNEISEKSEIFDDQFSVERPDGSNFTLKIRSTKLEDSAMYFCASVTGSGANVLTFGAGSRLTVL.

The genes are TRBV19 and TRBJ1-4, with a possible D match to TRBD1 (5 bases). The V and J ends lost 7 bases and 3 bases respectively, with 12 bases between them. Germline values: CDR1 LNHDA, CDR2 SQIVND (reference sequence). There are 14 residues in the CDR3. The CDR3 nucleotides are TGTGCCAGTAACCGCAGGGCTGCTAATGAAAAACTGTTTTTT. Amino acid sequence: CASNRRAANEKLFF.

The CDR3 here is CASRQTGGGNQPQHF. CDR3 nucleotides: TGCGCCAGCAGACAGACAGGGGGGGGCAATCAGCCCCAGCATTTT. This chain uses TRBV5-1 with TRBJ1-5; 9 bases agree with TRBD1. CDR1 is SGHRS, CDR2 YFSETQ, per germline. The length of the CDR3 is 15 residues. V dropped 5 bases and J dropped 2; count of bases not matched to a gene: 5.

This clone has only one observation. This rearrangement joins TRBV10-1 to TRBJ1-1; TRBD1 aligns across 7 bases. CDR3 length: 15 residues. Per germline, CDR1 WNHNN and CDR2 SYGVQD (reference sequence). With 4 bases clipped from V and 1 base from J, the junction kept 6 bases outside the gene matches. This CDR3 is CASSVSDRANTEAFF. The CDR3 DNA reads as TGCGCCAGCAGTGTCTCCGACAGGGCGAACACTGAAGCTTTCTTT.

This chain connects TRBV27 to TRBJ1-1; 7 bases align to TRBD1. Per germline, CDR1 MNHEY and CDR2 SMNVEV (reference sequence). Germline trimming cut 7 bases from V and 4 bases from J; bases unmatched to any gene: 9. The CDR3 covers 14 residues. CDR3 bases: TGTGCCAGCAACCCGGACAGGTACGGCACTGAAGCTTTCTTT. Its translation: CASNPDRYGTEAFF.

The V call is TRBV5-1, the J call TRBJ2-2, with D perhaps matching TRBD1 (6 bases). This CDR3 has 13 amino acids. V lost 4 bases and J 4 bases, leaving 8 bases between the germline ends. Per the germline V gene, CDR1 is SGHRS and CDR2 is YFSETQ. In DNA form, the CDR3 reads TGCGCCAGCAGCGTGGACAGCACCGGGGAGCTGTTTTTT. This translates into CASSVDSTGELFF.

The chain uses TRBV7-9 and TRBJ1-1; D not certain. V was clipped by 11 bases and J by 4 bases, with 17 bases between them. The CDR3 has 13 residues. CDR1 is SEHNR, CDR2 FQNEAQ, per germline (reference sequence). The CDR3 DNA follows: TGTGCCGGCAAGAGGAGAGGGAGCACTGAAGCTTTCTTT. This codes for CAGKRRGSTEAFF.

The J gene is TRBJ2-5, the V gene TRBV7-9; TRBD2 matches at 12 bases. The CDR3 loop spans 16 amino acids. The junction had 5 bases not matched to a gene; V was cut back by 1 base and J by 5 bases. CDR1 is SEHNR, CDR2 FQNEAQ, per germline (reference sequence). This CDR3 is CASSLGTSGGLETQYF. The CDR3 bases are TGTGCCAGCAGCTTAGGCACTAGCGGGGGGTTGGAGACCCAGTACTTC. The complete variable domain, with remaining parts taken from reference TRBV7-9 and TRBJ2-5, reads DTGVSQNPRHKITKRGQNVTFRCDPISEHNRLYWYRQTLGQGPEFLTYFQNEAQLEKSRLLSDRFSAERPKGSFSTLEIQRTEQGDSAMYLCASSLGTSGGLETQYFGPGTRLLVL.

In its sample, this clone was seen a few times. The V and J genes are TRBV5-4 and TRBJ1-1; D call uncertain. The CDR3 spans 16 residues. V gave up 0 bases and J gave up 3 bases, with 15 bases separating them. The germline V gene encodes CDR1 SGHNT and CDR2 YYREEE (reference sequence). In nucleotides, the CDR3 is TGTGCCAGCAGCTTGGAGGGCAGCGGGAGGGACACTGAAGCTTTCTTT. Translating gives CASSLEGSGRDTEAFF.

The chain carries TRBV5-4 and TRBJ1-1; D is undetermined. Germline loops: CDR1 SGHNT, CDR2 YYREEE (reference sequence). This CDR3 region has 14 residues. V lost 7 bases and J 1 base, leaving 14 bases between the germline ends. The CDR3 reads CASPPAGRNTEAFF. The CDR3 nucleotides are TGTGCCAGCCCTCCCGCGGGCAGGAACACTGAAGCTTTCTTT.